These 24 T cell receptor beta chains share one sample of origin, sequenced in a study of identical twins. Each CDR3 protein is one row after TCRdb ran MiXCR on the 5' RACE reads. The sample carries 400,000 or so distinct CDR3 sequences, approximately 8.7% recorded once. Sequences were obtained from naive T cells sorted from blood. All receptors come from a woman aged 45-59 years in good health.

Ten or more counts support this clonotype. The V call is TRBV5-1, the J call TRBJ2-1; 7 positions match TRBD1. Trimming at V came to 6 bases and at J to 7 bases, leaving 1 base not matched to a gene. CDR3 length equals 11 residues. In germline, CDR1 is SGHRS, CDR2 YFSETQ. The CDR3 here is CASKQGNEQFF. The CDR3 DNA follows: TGCGCCAGCAAACAGGGGAATGAGCAGTTCTTC.

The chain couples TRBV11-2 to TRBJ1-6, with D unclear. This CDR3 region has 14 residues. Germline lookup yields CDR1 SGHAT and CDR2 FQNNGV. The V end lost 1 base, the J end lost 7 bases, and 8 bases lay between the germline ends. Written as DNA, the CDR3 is TGTGCCAGCAGCTTAGCATGGGGAAATTCACCCCTCCACTTT. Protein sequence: CASSLAWGNSPLHF.

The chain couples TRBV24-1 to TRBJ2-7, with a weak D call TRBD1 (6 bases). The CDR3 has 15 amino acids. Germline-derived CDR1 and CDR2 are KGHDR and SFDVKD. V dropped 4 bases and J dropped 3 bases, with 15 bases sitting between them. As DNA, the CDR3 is TGTGCCACCAGTGACCCCCTACAGGGAATCTACGAGCAGTACTTC. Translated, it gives CATSDPLQGIYEQYF.

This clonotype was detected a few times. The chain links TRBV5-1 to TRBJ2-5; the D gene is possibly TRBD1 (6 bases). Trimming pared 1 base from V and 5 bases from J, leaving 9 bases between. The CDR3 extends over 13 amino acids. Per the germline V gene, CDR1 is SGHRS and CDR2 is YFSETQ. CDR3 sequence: CASSLWGRETQYF. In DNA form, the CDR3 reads TGCGCCAGCAGCTTGTGGGGGCGCGAGACCCAGTACTTC. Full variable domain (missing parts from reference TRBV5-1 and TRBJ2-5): KAGVTQTPRYLIKTRGQQVTLSCSPISGHRSVSWYQQTPGQGLQFLFEYFSETQRNKGNFPGRFSGRQFSNSRSEMNVSTLELGDSALYLCASSLWGRETQYFGPGTRLLVL.

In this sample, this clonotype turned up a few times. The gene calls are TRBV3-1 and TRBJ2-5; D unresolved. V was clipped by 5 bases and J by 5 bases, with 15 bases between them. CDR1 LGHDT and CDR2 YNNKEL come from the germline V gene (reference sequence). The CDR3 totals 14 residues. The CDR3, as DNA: TGTGCCAGCAGCATCAGCCCGGAGTTGGAGACCCAGTACTTC. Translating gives CASSISPELETQYF.

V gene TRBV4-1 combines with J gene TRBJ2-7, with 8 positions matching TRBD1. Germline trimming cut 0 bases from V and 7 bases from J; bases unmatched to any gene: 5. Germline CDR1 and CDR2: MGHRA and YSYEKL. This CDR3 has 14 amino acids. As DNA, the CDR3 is TGCGCCAGCAGCCAAGAGACAGGGGTTTGGGAGCAGTACTTC. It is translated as CASSQETGVWEQYF.

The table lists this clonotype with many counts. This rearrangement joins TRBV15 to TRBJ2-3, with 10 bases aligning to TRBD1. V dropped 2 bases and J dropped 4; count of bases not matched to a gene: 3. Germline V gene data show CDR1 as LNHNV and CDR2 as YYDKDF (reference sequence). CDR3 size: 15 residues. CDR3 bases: TGTGCCACCAGCAGAAGTGGGACAGGGGCAGATACGCAGTATTTT. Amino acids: CATSRSGTGADTQYF.

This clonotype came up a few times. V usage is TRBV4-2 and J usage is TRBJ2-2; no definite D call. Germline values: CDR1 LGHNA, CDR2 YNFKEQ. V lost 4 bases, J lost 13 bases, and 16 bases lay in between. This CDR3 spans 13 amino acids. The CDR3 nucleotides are TGTGCCAGCAGCCCAGGACCTTCTAGTGGGCTGTTTTTT. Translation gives CASSPGPSSGLFF.

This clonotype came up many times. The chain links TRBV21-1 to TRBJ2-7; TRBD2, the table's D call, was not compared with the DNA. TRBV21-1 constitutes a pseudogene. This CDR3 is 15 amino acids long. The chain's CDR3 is CASSREGTGSYEQYF. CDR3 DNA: TGTGCCAGCAGCCGGGAGGGGACGGGCTCCTACGAGCAGTACTTC.

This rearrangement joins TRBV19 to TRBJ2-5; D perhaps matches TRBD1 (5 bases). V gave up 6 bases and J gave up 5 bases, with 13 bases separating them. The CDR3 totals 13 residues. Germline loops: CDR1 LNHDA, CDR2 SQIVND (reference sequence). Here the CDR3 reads CASRPQGSETQYF. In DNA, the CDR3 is TGTGCCAGTAGGCCCCAGGGTTCGGAGACCCAGTACTTC.

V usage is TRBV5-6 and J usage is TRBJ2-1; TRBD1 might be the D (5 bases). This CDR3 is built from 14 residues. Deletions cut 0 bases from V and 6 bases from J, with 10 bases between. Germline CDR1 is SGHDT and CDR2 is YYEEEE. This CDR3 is CASSLGRTSNEQFF. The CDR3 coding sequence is TGTGCCAGCAGCTTGGGGCGGACATCCAATGAGCAGTTCTTC.

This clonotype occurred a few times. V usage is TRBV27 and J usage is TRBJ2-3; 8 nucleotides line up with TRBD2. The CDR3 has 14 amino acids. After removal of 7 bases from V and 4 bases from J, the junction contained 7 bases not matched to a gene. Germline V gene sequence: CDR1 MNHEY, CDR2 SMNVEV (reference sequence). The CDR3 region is CASKIAGGADTQYF. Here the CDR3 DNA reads TGTGCCAGCAAAATCGCGGGAGGTGCAGATACGCAGTATTTT.

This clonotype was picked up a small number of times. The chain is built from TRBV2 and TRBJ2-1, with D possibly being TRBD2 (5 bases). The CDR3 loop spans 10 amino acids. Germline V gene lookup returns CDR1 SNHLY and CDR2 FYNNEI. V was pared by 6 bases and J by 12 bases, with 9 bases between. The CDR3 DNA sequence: TGTGCCAGCAGACTAGTAGGGCAGTTCTTC. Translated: CASRLVGQFF. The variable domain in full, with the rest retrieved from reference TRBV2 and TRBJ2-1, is EPEVTQTPSHQVTQMGQEVILRCVPISNHLYFYWYRQILGQKVEFLVSFYNNEISEKSEIFDDQFSVERPDGSNFTLKIRSTKLEDSAMYFCASRLVGQFFGPGTRLTVL.

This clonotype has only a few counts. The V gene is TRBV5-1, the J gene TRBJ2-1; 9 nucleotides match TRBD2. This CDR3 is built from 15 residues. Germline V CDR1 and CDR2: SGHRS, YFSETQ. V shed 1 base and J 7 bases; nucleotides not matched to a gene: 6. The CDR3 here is CASSLRASGMNEQFF. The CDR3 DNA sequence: TGCGCCAGCAGCTTGAGGGCTAGCGGGATGAATGAGCAGTTCTTC.

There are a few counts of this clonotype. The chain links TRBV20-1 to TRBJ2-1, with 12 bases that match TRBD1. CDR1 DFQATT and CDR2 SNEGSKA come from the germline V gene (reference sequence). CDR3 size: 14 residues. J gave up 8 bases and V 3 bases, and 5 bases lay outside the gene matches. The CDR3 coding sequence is TGCAGTGCTAGGGCCGGGACAGGGGGCGATGAGCAGTTCTTC. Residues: CSARAGTGGDEQFF.

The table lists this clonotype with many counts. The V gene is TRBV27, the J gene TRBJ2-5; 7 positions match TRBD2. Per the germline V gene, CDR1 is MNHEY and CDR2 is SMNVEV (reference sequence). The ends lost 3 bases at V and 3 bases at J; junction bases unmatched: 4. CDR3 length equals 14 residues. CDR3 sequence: CASSFSSGEETQYF. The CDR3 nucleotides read TGTGCCAGCAGTTTCTCTAGCGGTGAAGAGACCCAGTACTTC.

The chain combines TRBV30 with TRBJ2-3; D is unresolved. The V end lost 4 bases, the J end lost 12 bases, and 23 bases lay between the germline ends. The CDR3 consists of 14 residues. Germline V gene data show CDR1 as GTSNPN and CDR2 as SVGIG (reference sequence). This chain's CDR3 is CAWTNRAQTPSQYF. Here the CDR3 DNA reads TGTGCCTGGACCAACCGAGCACAGACCCCTTCACAGTATTTT.

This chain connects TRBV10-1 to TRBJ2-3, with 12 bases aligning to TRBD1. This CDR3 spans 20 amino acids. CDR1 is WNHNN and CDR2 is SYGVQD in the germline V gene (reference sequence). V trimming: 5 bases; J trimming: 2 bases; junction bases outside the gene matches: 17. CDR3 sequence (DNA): TGCGCCAGCAGTACCGGGACAGGGGGCGTCTTAGGGGTGGTCACAGATACGCAGTATTTT. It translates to CASSTGTGGVLGVVTDTQYF.

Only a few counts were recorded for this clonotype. Here the CDR3 DNA reads TGTGCCACCAGAGCTAGCGGGAGGTTTGAGATCCCTAAATCCGGCTCCTACAATGAGCAGTTCTTC. Translated: CATRASGRFEIPKSGSYNEQFF. The V call is TRBV24-1, the J call TRBJ2-1, with TRBD2 matching over 11 bases. This CDR3 has 22 amino acids. Trimming at V came to 7 bases and at J to 0 bases, leaving 22 bases not matched to a gene. Germline loops: CDR1 KGHDR, CDR2 SFDVKD.

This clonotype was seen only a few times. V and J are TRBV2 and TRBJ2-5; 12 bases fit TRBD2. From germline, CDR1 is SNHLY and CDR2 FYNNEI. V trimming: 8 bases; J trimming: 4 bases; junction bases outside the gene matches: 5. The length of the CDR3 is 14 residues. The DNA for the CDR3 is TGTGCCAGCGAGACTAGCGGGAGAGGAGAGACCCAGTACTTC. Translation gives CASETSGRGETQYF. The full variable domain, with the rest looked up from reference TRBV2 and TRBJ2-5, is EPEVTQTPSHQVTQMGQEVILRCVPISNHLYFYWYRQILGQKVEFLVSFYNNEISEKSEIFDDQFSVERPDGSNFTLKIRSTKLEDSAMYFCASETSGRGETQYFGPGTRLLVL.

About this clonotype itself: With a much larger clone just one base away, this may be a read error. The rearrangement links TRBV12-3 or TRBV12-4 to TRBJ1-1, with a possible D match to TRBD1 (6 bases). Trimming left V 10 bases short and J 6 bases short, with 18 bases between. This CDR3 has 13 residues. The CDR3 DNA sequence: TGTGCCACCGGAGGACAGACAAACCCTGAAGCTTTCTTT. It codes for CATGGQTNPEAFF.

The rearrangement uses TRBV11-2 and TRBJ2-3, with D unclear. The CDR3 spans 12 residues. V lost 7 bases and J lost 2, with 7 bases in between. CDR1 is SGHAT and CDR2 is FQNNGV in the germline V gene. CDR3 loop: CASTLPTDTQYF. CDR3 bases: TGTGCCAGCACCCTGCCCACAGATACGCAGTATTTT.

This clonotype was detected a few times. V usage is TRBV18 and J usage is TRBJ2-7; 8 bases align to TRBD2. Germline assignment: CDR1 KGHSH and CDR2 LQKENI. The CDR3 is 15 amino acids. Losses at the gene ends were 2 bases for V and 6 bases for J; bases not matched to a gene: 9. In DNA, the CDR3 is TGTGCCAGCTCACCAGATCGGGTCGCGGGGGGCGAGCAGTACGTC. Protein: CASSPDRVAGGEQYV.

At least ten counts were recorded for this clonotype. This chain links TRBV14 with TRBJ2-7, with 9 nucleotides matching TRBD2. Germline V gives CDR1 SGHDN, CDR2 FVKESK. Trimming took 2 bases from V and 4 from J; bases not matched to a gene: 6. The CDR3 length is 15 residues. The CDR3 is CASSQSGGRVYEQYF. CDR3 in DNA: TGTGCCAGCAGCCAAAGTGGCGGGAGGGTTTACGAGCAGTACTTC.